This entry describes one TCR beta chain. Its antigen is unidentified. The trim removed 4 bases at V and 4 bases at J, leaving 7 bases unmatched. The CDR3 runs 15 residues. CDR1 SGHTA and CDR2 FQGNSA come from the germline V gene. This PCR relied on a set of 60 Vbeta primers and 13 Jbeta primers. TCRdb's copy holds only in-frame clones and misses some; the assay was immunoSEQ multiplex PCR. This sample contains about 120,000 clones. This record belongs to a study of cytomegalovirus exposure and HLA in healthy donors. In the study overall: From HLA-typed donors, an early data release held tens of millions of unique TCRs. Findings of the study overall: Across all donors, roughly uniform sequencing depth was an assumption of the presence/absence analyses. Later work associated over 15,000 TCR beta sequences with HLA alleles at 0.05 false discovery rate. Whilst most TCR sequences proved rare, a subset of public TCRs occurred across many donors.

J is TRBJ2-1 and V is TRBV7-2, with 7 bases matching TRBD2. Specimen: PBMCs. The sequence came from a woman in her thirties or forties in good health and CMV-seropositive. CDR3 sequence reads: CASSSTSPLYNEQFF. As DNA, the CDR3 is TGTGCCAGCAGCTCGACTAGCCCCTTATACAATGAGCAGTTCTTC.